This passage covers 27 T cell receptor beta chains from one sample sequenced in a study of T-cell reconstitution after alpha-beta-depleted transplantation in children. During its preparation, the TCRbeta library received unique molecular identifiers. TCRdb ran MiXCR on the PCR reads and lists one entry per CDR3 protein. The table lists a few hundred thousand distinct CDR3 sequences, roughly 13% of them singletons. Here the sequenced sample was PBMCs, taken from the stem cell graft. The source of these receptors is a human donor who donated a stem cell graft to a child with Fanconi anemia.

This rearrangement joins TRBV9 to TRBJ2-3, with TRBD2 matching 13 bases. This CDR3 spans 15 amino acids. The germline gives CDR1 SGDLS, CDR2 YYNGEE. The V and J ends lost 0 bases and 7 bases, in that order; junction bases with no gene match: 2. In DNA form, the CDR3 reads TGTGCCAGCAGCGTAGAGGGGACTAGCGGGAATACGCAGTATTTT. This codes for CASSVEGTSGNTQYF.

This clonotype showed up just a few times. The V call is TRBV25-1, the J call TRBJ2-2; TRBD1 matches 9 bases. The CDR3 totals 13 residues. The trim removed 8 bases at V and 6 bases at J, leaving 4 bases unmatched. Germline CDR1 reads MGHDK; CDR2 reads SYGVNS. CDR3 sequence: CASRGTGSGELFF. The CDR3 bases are TGTGCCAGCCGAGGGACAGGGTCCGGGGAGCTGTTTTTT.

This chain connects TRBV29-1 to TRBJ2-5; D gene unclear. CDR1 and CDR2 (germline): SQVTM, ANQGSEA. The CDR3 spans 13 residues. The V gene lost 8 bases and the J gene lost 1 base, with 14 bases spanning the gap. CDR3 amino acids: CSHSSHIQETQYF. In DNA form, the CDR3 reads TGCAGCCACTCCTCCCACATCCAAGAGACCCAGTACTTC. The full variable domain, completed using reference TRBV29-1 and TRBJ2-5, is SAVISQKPSRDICQRGTSLTIQCQVDSQVTMMFWYRQQPGQSLTLIATANQGSEATYESGFVIDKFPISRPNLTFSTLTVSNMSPEDSSIYLCSHSSHIQETQYFGPGTRLLVL.

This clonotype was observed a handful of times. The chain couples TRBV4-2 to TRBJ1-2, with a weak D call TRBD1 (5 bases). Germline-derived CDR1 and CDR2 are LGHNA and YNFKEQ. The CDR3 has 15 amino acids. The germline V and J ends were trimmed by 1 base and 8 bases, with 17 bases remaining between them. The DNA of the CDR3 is TGTGCCAGCAGCCAAGGGGGGATCAGGCGTGGGGGCTACACCTTC. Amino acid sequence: CASSQGGIRRGGYTF.

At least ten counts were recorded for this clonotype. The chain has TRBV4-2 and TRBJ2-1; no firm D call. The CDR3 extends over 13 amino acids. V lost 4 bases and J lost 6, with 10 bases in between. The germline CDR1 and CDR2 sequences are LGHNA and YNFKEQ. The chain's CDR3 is CASSLAAFNEQFF. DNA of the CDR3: TGTGCCAGCAGCCTGGCAGCTTTCAATGAGCAGTTCTTC.

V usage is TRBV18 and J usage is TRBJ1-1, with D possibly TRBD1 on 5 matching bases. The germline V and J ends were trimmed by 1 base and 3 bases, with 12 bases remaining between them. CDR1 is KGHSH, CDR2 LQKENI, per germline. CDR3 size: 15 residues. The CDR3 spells CASSPRREWDTEAFF. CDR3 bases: TGTGCCAGCTCACCACGCAGGGAGTGGGACACTGAAGCTTTCTTT.

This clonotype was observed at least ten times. The CDR3, as DNA: TGTGCCAGCAGCGCTGGACTAGCGGGAAGCAAGCAAGAGACCCAGTACTTC. Translated: CASSAGLAGSKQETQYF. The rearrangement links TRBV13 to TRBJ2-5; 12 bases are shared with TRBD2. CDR1 PRHDT and CDR2 FYEKMQ come from the germline V gene (reference sequence). V shed 5 bases and J 2 bases; nucleotides not matched to a gene: 9. The CDR3 extends over 17 amino acids. The full variable domain, completed using reference TRBV13 and TRBJ2-5, is AAGVIQSPRHLIKEKRETATLKCYPIPRHDTVYWYQQGPGQDPQFLISFYEKMQSDKGSIPDRFSAQQFSDYHSELNMSSLELGDSALYFCASSAGLAGSKQETQYFGPGTRLLVL.

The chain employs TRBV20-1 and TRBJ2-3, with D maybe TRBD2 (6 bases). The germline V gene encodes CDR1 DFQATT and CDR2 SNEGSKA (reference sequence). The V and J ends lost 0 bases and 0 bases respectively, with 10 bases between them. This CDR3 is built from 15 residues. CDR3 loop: CSAREAGPSTDTQYF. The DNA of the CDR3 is TGCAGTGCTAGAGAGGCGGGACCTAGCACAGATACGCAGTATTTT.

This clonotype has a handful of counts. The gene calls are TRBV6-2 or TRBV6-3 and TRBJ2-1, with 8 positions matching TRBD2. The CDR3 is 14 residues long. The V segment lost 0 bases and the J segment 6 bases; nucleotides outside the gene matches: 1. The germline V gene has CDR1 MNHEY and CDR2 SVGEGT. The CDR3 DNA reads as TGTGCCAGCAGTTACTCCCTAGCGGGCAATGAGCAGTTCTTC. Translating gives CASSYSLAGNEQFF.

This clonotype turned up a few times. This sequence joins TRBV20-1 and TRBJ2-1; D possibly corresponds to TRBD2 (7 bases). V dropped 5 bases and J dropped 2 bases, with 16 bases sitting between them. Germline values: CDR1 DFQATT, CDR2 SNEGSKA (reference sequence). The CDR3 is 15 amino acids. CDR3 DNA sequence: TGCAGTGCTCCTGTAACGGGGGGCACCTACAATGAGCAGTTCTTC. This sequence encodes CSAPVTGGTYNEQFF.

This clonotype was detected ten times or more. CDR3 nucleotides: TGTGCCAGCAGGGGACACATAGGGGACTCCTATGGCTACACCTTC. Its translation is CASRGHIGDSYGYTF. The chain uses TRBV6-5 and TRBJ1-2; D might be TRBD1 (6 bases). CDR1 is MNHEY, CDR2 SVGAGI, per germline. V was clipped by 6 bases and J by 4 bases, with 18 bases between them. The CDR3 has 15 amino acids.

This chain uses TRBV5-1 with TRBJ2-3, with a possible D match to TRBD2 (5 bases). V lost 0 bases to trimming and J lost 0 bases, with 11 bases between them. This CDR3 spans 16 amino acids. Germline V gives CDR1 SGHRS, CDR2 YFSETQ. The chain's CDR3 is CASSLGLGLSTDTQYF. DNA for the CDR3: TGCGCCAGCAGCTTGGGTCTCGGACTTAGCACAGATACGCAGTATTTT.

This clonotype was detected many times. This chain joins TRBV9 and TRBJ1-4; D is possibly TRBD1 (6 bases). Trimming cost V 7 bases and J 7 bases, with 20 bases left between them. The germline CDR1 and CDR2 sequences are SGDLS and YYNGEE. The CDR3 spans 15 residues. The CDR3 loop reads CASAPRGTASEKLFF. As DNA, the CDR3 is TGTGCCAGCGCCCCTAGGGGGACCGCGAGTGAAAAACTGTTTTTT.

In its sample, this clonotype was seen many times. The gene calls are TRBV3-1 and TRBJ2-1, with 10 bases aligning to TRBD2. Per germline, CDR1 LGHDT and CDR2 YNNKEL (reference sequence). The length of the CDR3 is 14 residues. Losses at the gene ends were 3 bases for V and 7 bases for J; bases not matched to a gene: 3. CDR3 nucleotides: TGTGCCAGCAGCCAGACTAGCGGGCTTAATGAGCAGTTCTTC. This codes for CASSQTSGLNEQFF.

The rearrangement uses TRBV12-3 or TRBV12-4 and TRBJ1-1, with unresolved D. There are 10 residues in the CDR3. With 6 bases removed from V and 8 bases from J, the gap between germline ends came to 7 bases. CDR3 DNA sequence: TGTGCCAGCAGCCCTAAAGAAGCTTTCTTT. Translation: CASSPKEAFF.

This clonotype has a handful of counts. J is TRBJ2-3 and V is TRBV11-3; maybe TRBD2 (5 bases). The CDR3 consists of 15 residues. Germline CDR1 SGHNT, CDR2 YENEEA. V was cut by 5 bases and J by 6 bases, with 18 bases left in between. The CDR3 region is CASSNGLAHTDTQYF. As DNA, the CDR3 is TGTGCCAGCAGCAACGGACTTGCCCACACGGATACGCAGTATTTT.

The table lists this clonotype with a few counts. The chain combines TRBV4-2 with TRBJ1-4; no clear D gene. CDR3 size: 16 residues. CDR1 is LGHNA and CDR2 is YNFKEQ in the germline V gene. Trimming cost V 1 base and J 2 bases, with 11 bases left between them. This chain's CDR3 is CASSQGLKGTNEKLFF. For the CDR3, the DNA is TGTGCCAGCAGCCAAGGGCTAAAAGGGACTAATGAAAAACTGTTTTTT.

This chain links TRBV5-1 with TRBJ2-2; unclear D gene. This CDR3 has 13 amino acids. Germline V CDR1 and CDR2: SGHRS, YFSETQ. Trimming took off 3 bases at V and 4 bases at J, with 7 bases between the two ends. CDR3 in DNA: TGCGCCAGCAGCTACACGTCCACCGGGGAGCTGTTTTTT. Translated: CASSYTSTGELFF.

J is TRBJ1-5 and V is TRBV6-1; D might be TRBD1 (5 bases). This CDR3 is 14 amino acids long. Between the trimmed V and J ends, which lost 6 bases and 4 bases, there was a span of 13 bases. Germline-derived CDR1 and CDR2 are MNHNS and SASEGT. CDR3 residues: CASRKGDGNQPQHF. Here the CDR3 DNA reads TGTGCCAGCAGGAAAGGGGACGGGAATCAGCCCCAGCATTTT.

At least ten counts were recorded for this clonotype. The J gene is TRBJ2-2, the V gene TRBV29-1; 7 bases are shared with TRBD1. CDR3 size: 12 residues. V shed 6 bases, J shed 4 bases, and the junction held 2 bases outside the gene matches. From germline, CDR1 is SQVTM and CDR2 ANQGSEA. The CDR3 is CSVRQGTGELFF. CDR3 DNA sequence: TGCAGCGTCAGACAGGGCACCGGGGAGCTGTTTTTT.

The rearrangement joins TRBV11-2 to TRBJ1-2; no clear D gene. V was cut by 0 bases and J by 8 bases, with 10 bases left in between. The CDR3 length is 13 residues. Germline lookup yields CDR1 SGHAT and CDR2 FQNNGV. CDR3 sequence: CASSLDRYEGYTF. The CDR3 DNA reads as TGTGCCAGCAGCTTAGACCGTTATGAGGGCTACACCTTC.

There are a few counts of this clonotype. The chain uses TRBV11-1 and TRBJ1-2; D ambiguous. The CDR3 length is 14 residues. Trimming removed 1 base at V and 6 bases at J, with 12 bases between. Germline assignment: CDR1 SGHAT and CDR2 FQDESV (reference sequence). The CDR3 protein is CASSLDGLSNGYTF. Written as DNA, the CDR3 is TGTGCCAGCAGCTTAGACGGACTCAGTAATGGCTACACCTTC.

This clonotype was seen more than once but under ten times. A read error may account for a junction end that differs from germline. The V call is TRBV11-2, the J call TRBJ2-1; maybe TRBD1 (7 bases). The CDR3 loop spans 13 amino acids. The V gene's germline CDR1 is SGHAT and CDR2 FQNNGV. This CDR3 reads CASSLDREAEQFF. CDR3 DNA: TGTGCCAGCAGCCTAGACAGGGAGGCTGAGCAGTTCTTC. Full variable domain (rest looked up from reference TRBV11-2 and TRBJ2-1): EAGVAQSPRYKIIEKRQSVAFWCNPISGHATLYWYQQILGQGPKLLIQFQNNGVVDDSQLPKDRFSAERLKGVDSTLKIQPAKLEDSAVYLCASSLDREAEQFFGPGTRLTVL.

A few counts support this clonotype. Here the CDR3 reads CASSQGQGRGNSPLHF. The CDR3 DNA sequence: TGCGCCAGCAGCCAAGGGCAGGGCAGGGGTAATTCACCCCTCCACTTT. The chain couples TRBV4-3 to TRBJ1-6; possibly TRBD1 for D (6 bases). The V gene lost 1 base and the J gene lost 6 bases, with 13 bases spanning the gap. Germline values: CDR1 LGHNA, CDR2 YSLEER. This CDR3 has 16 residues.

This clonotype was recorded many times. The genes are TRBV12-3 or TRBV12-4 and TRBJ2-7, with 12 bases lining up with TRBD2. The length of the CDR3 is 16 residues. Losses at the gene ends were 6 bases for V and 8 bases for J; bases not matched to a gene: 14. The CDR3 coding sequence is TGTGCCAGCAGGCCCGGACTAGCGGGGAAGCGTACAAAGCAGTACTTC. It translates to CASRPGLAGKRTKQYF.

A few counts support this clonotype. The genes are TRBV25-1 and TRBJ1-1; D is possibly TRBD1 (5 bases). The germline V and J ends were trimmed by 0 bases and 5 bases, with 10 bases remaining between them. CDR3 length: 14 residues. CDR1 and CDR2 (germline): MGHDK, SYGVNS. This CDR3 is CASSEYGARTEAFF. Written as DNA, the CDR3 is TGTGCCAGCAGTGAATACGGGGCGCGAACTGAAGCTTTCTTT.

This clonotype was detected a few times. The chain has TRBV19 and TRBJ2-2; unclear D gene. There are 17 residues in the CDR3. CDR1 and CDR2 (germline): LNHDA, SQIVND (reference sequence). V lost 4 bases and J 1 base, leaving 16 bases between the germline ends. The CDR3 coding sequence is TGTGCCAGTAGTACCGACCCCGGACCCTTGAACACCGGGGAGCTGTTTTTT. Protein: CASSTDPGPLNTGELFF.